The 11 T cell receptor beta chains reported below all come from one sample, sequenced in a study of blood T cell repertoires in COVID-19. Using immunoSEQ multiplex PCR, the repertoire was profiled, and TCRdb retains in-frame clones only, with some absent. The profile shows over 450,000 clones, 89% of them singletons. Material: peripheral blood. These receptors were taken from a young man with COVID-19, enrolled during active disease.

This clone has more than one count but fewer than ten. V and J are TRBV3-1 (or the pseudogene TRBV3-2) and TRBJ1-1; D unresolved. The CDR3 spans 12 residues. The germline V gene encodes CDR1 LGHDT and CDR2 YNNKEL (reference sequence). Between the trimmed V and J ends, which lost 1 base and 9 bases, there was a span of 9 bases. The DNA for the CDR3 is TGTGCCAGCAGCCAAGGTCGAGTTAAAGCTTTCTTT. This codes for CASSQGRVKAFF.

The chain combines TRBV6-6 with TRBJ2-4; tentative D call: TRBD2 (5 bases). Trimming took 4 bases from V and 5 from J, leaving 15 bases between them. The germline V gene encodes CDR1 MNHNY and CDR2 SVGAGI (reference sequence). The length of the CDR3 is 15 residues. CDR3 sequence reads: CASSSLGLKENIQYF. The DNA of the CDR3 is TGTGCCAGCAGTTCTTTAGGACTGAAAGAAAACATTCAGTACTTC.

This chain connects TRBV27 to TRBJ2-1, with 7 bases fitting TRBD1. Losses at the gene ends were 5 bases for V and 0 bases for J; bases not matched to a gene: 10. The CDR3 length is 17 residues. Germline lookup yields CDR1 MNHEY and CDR2 SMNVEV (reference sequence). This CDR3 reads CASSTRRAGGSYNEQFF. The DNA for the CDR3 is TGTGCCAGCAGTACCCGCCGGGCAGGGGGCTCCTACAATGAGCAGTTCTTC.

V is TRBV18 and J is TRBJ2-4; D unclear. This CDR3 has 16 amino acids. V gave up 3 bases and J gave up 0 bases, with 12 bases separating them. CDR1 KGHSH and CDR2 LQKENI come from the germline V gene. CDR3 DNA: TGTGCCAGCTCACCCCGAGGAAGAGTAGCCAAAAACATTCAGTACTTC. This sequence encodes CASSPRGRVAKNIQYF.

The chain is built from TRBV27 and TRBJ2-3, with D possibly matching TRBD2 (6 bases). CDR1 is MNHEY, CDR2 SMNVEV, per germline (reference sequence). The CDR3 contains 12 residues. V gave up 3 bases and J gave up 9 bases, with 10 bases separating them. CDR3 DNA sequence: TGTGCCAGCAGTTTCATTGGAGGGACGCAGTATTTT. The encoded protein is CASSFIGGTQYF.

The chain recombines TRBV11-3 with TRBJ1-1; D gene ambiguous. CDR3 length: 15 residues. Germline assignment: CDR1 SGHNT and CDR2 YENEEA. Trimming pared 0 bases from V and 0 bases from J, leaving 8 bases between. CDR3 nucleotide sequence: TGTGCCAGCAGCTTAGACGGACTCATGAACACTGAAGCTTTCTTT. This gives the protein CASSLDGLMNTEAFF.

The V call is TRBV5-6, the J call TRBJ2-1, with TRBD2 identical over 7 bases. Germline V gives CDR1 SGHDT, CDR2 YYEEEE. The CDR3 extends over 18 amino acids. V lost 1 base, J lost 0 bases, and 10 bases stayed unmatched. CDR3 sequence: CASSLRASGLSSYNEQFF. Written as DNA, the CDR3 is TGTGCCAGCAGCTTGCGGGCTAGCGGATTGAGCTCCTACAATGAGCAGTTCTTC.

The chain employs TRBV5-6 and TRBJ1-2, with 8 bases fitting TRBD1. V gave up 4 bases and J gave up 5 bases; unmatched junction bases: 4. The CDR3 loop spans 13 amino acids. Germline V gene sequence: CDR1 SGHDT, CDR2 YYEEEE. The CDR3 DNA reads as TGTGCCAGCAGCCCTAGACAGGGGTATGGCTACACCTTC. Translating gives CASSPRQGYGYTF.

The chain has TRBV10-3 and TRBJ2-1, with 13 bases identical to TRBD2. Germline CDR1 ENHRY, CDR2 SYGVKD. The CDR3 has 18 amino acids. Trimming cost V 2 bases and J 8 bases; bases outside gene matches: 12. CDR3 residues: CAISELRTSGRSTDEQFF. The CDR3 coding sequence is TGTGCCATCAGTGAGCTTAGGACTAGCGGGAGATCGACGGATGAGCAGTTCTTC.

The chain couples TRBV7-8 to TRBJ1-3; D is unclear. This CDR3 has 12 amino acids. The ends were cut back, 11 bases at V and 2 bases at J, with 10 bases in the middle. Germline loops: CDR1 SGHVS, CDR2 FQNEAQ. Written as DNA, the CDR3 is TGTGCCTGCGGGGAACCTGGAAACACCATATATTTT. Protein product: CACGEPGNTIYF.

V gene TRBV14 combines with J gene TRBJ2-1; a weak D match, TRBD2 (6 bases). The CDR3 has 15 amino acids. V was cut by 2 bases and J by 6 bases, with 14 bases left in between. CDR1 is SGHDN and CDR2 is FVKESK in the germline V gene. CDR3: CASSQSGLPINEQFF. The CDR3 bases are TGTGCCAGCAGCCAATCGGGACTCCCGATCAATGAGCAGTTCTTC.